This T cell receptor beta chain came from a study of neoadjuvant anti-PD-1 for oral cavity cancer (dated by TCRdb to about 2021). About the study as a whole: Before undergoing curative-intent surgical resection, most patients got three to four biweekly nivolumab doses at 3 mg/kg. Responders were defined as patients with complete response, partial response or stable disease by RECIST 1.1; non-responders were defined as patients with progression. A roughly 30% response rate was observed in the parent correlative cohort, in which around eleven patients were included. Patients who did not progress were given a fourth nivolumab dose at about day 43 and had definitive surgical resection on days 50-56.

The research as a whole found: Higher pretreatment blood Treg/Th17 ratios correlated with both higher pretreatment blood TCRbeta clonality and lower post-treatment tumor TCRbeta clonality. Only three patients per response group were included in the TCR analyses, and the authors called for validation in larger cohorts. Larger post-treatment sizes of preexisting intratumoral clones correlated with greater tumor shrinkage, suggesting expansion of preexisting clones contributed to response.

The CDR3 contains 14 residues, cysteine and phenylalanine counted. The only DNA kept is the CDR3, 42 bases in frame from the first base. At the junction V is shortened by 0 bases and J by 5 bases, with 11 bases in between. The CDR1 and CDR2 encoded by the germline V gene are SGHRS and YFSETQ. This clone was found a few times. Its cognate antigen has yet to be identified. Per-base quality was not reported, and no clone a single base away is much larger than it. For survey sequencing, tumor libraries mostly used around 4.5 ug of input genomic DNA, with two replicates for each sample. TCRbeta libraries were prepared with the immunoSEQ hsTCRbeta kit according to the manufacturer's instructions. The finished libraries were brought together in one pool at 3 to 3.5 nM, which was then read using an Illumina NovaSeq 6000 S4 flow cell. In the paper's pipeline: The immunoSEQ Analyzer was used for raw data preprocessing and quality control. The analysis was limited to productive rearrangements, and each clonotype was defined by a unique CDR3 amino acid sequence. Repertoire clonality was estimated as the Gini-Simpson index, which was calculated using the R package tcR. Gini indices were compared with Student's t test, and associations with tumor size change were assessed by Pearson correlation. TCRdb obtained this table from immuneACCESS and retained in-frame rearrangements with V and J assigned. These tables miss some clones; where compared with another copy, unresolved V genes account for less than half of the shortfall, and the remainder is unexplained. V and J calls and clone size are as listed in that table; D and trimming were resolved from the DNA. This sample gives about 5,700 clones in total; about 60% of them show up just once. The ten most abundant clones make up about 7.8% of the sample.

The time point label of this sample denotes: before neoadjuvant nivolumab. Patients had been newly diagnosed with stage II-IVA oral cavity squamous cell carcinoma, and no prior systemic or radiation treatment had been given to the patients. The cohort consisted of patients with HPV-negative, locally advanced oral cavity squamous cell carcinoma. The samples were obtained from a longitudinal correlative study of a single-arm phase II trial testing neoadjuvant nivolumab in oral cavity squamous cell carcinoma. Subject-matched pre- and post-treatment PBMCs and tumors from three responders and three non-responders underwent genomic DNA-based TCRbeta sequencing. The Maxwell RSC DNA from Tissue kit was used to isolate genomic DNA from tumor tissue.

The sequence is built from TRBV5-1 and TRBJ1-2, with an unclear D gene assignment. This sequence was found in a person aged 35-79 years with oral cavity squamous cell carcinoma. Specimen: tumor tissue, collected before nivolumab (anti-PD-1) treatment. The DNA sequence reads TGCGCCAGCAGCTTGGTTTTGGGTTATTATGGCTACACCTTC. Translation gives CASSLVLGYYGYTF.